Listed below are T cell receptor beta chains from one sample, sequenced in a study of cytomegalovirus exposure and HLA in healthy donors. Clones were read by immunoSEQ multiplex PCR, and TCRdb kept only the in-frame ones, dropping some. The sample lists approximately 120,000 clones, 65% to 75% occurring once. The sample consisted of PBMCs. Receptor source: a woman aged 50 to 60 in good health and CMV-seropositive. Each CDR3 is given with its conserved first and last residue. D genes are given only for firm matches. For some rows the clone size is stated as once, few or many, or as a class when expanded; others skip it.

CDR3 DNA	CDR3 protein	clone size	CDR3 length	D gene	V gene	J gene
TGTGCCAGCTCACCACACCACGGTCAAGAGACCCAGTACTTC	CASSPHHGQETQYF	.	14	.	TRBV18	TRBJ2-5
TGTGCCAGTAGTATCGTCGGGAGGTCACCCCTCCACTTT	CASSIVGRSPLHF	many	13	.	TRBV19	TRBJ1-6
TGTGCCAGCAGTTACGGGGCAGGGATGAAAGAAAAACTGTTTTTT	CASSYGAGMKEKLFF	.	15	.	TRBV6-5	TRBJ1-4
TGTGCCAGCAGCCACAACAGGGCTGGGAGCTATGGCTACACCTTC	CASSHNRAGSYGYTF	.	15	.	TRBV14	TRBJ1-2
TGTGCCAGCTCCGGGGGGCCCGGGACTGAAGCTTTCTTT	CASSGGPGTEAFF	few	13	.	TRBV5-6	TRBJ1-1
TGTGCCTGGAGCCTAAGGGGGGGCCGGACTTACGAGCAGTACTTC	CAWSLRGGRTYEQYF	.	15	.	TRBV30	TRBJ2-7
TGTGCCAGCAGCTGGCGGGACAGGGACCACGAGCAGTACTTC	CASSWRDRDHEQYF	few	14	TRBD1	TRBV11-1	TRBJ2-7
TGTGCCAGCAGTTACTACTACAGGCCCGAGCAGTACTTC	CASSYYYRPEQYF	few	13	.	TRBV6-6	TRBJ2-7
TGCAGCGTTGAAGATACAGGCGGAAGGTACGAGCAGTACTTC	CSVEDTGGRYEQYF	once	14	.	TRBV29-1	TRBJ2-7
TGTGCCACCAGCAGAGACTCGGGACAGGGGAAACTGTTTTTT	CATSRDSGQGKLFF	.	14	TRBD1	TRBV15	TRBJ1-4
TGCGCCAGCAGATATCGGACAGGGGACAGCGAGCAGTACTTC	CASRYRTGDSEQYF	once	14	TRBD1	TRBV5-1	TRBJ2-7
TGTGCCATCAGACAGGGATTGGATAATTCACCCCTCCACTTT	CAIRQGLDNSPLHF	.	14	.	TRBV10-3	TRBJ1-6
TGTGCCAGCAGCTCACTAGCGGGGGCCTACAATGAGCAGTTCTTC	CASSSLAGAYNEQFF	.	15	TRBD2	TRBV7-9	TRBJ2-1
TGCGCCAGCAGTAACGGACAGGGGTACAATGAGCAGTTCTTC	CASSNGQGYNEQFF	.	14	TRBD1	TRBV10-2	TRBJ2-1
TGTGCCAGTAGTCCTGACAGGGTTGGTAACTATGGCTACACCTTC	CASSPDRVGNYGYTF	.	15	TRBD1	TRBV19	TRBJ1-2